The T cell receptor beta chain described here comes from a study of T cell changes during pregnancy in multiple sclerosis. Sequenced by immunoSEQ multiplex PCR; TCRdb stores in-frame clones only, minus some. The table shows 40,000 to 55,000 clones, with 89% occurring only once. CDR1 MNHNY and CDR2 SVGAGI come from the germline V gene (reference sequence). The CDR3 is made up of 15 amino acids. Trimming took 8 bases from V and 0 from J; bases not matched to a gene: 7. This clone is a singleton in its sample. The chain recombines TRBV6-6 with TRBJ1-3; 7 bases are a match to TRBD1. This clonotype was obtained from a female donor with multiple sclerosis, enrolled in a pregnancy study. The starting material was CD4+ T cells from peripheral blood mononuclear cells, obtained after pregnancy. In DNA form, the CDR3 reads TGTGCCAGCCGCCCAACAGGGGACTCTGGAAACACCATATATTTT. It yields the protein CASRPTGDSGNTIYF.